The clone carrying this T cell receptor beta chain has more than one count but fewer than ten. The antigen remains unidentified. The data are from a study of blood T cells in healthy people across ages. Overall study findings and caveats: Unsorted PBMCs ruled out conclusive naive versus antigen-experienced comparison. Versus aged donors, long-lived donors had higher diversity and more naive CD4+ cells.

CDR3 size: 14 residues. The V end was cut by 3 bases, the J end by 4 bases, with 12 bases between. Germline V gene sequence: CDR1 MDHEN, CDR2 SYDVKM. PCR was performed a second time for about 6 to 12 cycles using a sample-barcoded 5' primer and a J-beta primer mix. TCRdb fed the 5' RACE reads into MiXCR, producing one record per CDR3 protein. In the table there are about 780,000 distinct CDR3 sequences, around 50% of which are singletons. This sequence was found in an elderly man in good health. V and J are TRBV28 and TRBJ2-5, with a weak D call TRBD1 (5 bases). Material for sequencing was blood. The CDR3: CASSLHRKIETQYF. In nucleotides, the CDR3 is TGTGCCAGCAGTTTGCACAGGAAAATAGAGACCCAGTACTTC.